This passage covers 3 T cell receptor beta chains from one sample sequenced in a study of blood T cell repertoires in COVID-19. Some clones are missing from TCRdb's copy, which holds only in-frame ones; the method was immunoSEQ multiplex PCR. Of 110,000 or so clones listed, 75% to 90% are singletons. Sequenced material: peripheral blood. Receptors were obtained from a man between 65 and 79 years old with active or convalescent COVID-19.

The genes are TRBV23-1 and TRBJ2-1; a weak D match, TRBD1 (6 bases). TRBV23-1 is an ORF; its function is uncertain. There are 14 residues in the CDR3. V lost 9 bases and J 1 base, leaving 13 bases between the germline ends. The CDR3 region is CARVGGKSYNEQFF. CDR3 in DNA: TGCGCCAGGGTAGGGGGTAAATCCTACAATGAGCAGTTCTTC.

In its sample, this clone was seen once. The chain recombines TRBV20-1 with TRBJ2-1; TRBD2 might be the D (6 bases). Germline V gene lookup returns CDR1 DFQATT and CDR2 SNEGSKA (reference sequence). V lost 3 bases and J 4 bases, leaving 13 bases between the germline ends. This CDR3 spans 14 amino acids. DNA for the CDR3: TGCAGTGCTAGTTCCAGCGGGCAATACAATGAGCAGTTCTTC. It yields the protein CSASSSGQYNEQFF.

The V call is TRBV3-1 (or the pseudogene TRBV3-2), the J call TRBJ2-7; D possibly corresponds to TRBD1 (5 bases). V lost 5 bases and J lost 3, with 17 bases in between. This CDR3 has 15 amino acids. Germline CDR1 reads LGHDT; CDR2 reads YNNKEL (reference sequence). CDR3: CASSLGATPFYEQYF. CDR3 sequence (DNA): TGTGCCAGCAGCTTAGGGGCGACCCCTTTCTACGAGCAGTACTTC.